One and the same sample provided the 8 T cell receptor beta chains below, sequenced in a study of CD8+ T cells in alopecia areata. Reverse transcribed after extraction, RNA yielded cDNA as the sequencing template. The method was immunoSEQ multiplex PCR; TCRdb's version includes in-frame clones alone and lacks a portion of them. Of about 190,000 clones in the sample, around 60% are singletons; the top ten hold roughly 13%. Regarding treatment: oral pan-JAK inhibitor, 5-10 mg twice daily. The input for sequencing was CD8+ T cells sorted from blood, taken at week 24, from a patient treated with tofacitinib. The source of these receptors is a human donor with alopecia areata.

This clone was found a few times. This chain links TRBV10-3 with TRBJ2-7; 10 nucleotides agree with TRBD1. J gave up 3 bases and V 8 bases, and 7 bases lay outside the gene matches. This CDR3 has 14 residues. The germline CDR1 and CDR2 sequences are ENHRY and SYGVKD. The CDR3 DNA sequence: TGTGCCATCGGCGATCGGGACAGGGGCTACGAGCAGTACTTC. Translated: CAIGDRDRGYEQYF.

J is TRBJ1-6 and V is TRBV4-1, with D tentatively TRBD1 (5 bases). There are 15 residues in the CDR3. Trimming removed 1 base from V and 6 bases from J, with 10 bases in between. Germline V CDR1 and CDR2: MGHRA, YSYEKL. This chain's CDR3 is CASSQVQGGNSPLHF. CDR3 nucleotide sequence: TGCGCCAGCAGCCAAGTCCAGGGAGGTAATTCACCCCTCCACTTT.

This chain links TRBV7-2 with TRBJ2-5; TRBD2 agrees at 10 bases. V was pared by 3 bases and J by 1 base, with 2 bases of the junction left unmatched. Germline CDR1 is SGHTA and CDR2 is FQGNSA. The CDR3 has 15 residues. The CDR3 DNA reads TGTGCCAGCAGCTTTAGCGGGGGGCGCCAAGAGACCCAGTACTTC. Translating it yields CASSFSGGRQETQYF.

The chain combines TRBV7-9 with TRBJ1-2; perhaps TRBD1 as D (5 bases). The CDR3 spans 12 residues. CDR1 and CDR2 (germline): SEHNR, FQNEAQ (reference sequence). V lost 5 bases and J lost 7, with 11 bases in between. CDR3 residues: CASSLGTFGYTF. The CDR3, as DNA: TGTGCCAGCAGCCTTGGGACGTTTGGCTACACCTTC. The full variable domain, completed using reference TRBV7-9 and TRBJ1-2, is DTGVSQNPRHKITKRGQNVTFRCDPISEHNRLYWYRQTLGQGPEFLTYFQNEAQLEKSRLLSDRFSAERPKGSFSTLEIQRTEQGDSAMYLCASSLGTFGYTFGSGTRLTVV.

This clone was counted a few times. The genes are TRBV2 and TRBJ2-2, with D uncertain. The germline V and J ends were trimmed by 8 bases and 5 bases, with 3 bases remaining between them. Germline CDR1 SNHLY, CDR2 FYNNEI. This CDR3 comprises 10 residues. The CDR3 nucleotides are TGTGCCAGCTTGACCGGGGAGCTGTTTTTT. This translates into CASLTGELFF.

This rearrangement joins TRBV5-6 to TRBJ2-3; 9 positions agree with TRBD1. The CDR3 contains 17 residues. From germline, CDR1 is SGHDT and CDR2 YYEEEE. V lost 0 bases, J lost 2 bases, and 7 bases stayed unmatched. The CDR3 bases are TGTGCCAGCAGCTTGGTCTACAGGGGGCCCACCACAGATACGCAGTATTTT. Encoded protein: CASSLVYRGPTTDTQYF.

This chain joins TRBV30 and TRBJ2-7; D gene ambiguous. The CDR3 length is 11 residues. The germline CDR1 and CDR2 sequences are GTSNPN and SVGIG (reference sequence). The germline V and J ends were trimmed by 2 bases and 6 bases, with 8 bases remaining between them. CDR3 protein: CAWSQVREQYF. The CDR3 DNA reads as TGTGCCTGGAGTCAGGTTCGCGAGCAGTACTTC. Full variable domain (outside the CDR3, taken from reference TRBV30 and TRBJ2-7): SQTIHQWPATLVQPVGSPLSLECTVEGTSNPNLYWYRQAAGRGLQLLFYSVGIGQISSEVPQNLSASRPQDRQFILSSKKLLLSDSGFYLCAWSQVREQYFGPGTRLTVT.

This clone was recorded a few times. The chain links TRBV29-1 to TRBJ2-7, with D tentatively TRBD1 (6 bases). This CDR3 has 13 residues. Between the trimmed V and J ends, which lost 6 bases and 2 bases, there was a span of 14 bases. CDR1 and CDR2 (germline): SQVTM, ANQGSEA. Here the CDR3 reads CSVYIGGPYEQYF. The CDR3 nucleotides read TGCAGCGTCTACATTGGGGGCCCCTACGAGCAGTACTTC.